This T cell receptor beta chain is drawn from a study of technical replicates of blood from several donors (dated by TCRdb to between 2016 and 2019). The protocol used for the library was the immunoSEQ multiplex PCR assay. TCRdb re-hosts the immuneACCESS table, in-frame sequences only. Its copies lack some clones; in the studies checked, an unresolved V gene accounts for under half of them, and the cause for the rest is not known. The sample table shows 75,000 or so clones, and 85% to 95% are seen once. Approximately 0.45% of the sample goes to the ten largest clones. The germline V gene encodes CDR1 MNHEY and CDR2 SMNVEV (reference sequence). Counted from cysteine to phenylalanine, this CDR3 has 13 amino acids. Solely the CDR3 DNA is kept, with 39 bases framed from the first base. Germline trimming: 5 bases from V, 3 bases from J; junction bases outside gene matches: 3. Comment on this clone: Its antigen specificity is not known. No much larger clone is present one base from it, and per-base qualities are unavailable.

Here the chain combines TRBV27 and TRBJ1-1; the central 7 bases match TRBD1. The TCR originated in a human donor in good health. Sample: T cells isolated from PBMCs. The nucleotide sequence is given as TGTGCCAGCAGTCAGGGGGTTTACACTGAAGCTTTCTTT. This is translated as CASSQGVYTEAFF.